A single sample is the source of the 8 T cell receptor beta chains below, sequenced in a study of vaccination and CD4 T cells after COVID-19. These receptors' targets are unknown. Treatment reported: roughly 10-day PBMC culture with coronavirus spike peptide pools or control peptides (ViraFEST assay). The study sequenced cultured CD4+ T cell DNA using the Oncomine TCR Beta short-read assay. One entry per CDR3 protein, called by TCRdb with MiXCR from the PCR reads. Counted here are some 13,000 distinct CDR3 sequences, around 64% occurring once; the ten biggest clones make up under 8.5%. This material consisted of CD4+ T cells from blood, cultured in vitro, taken before SARS-CoV-2 vaccination. These TCRs come from a human donor who had recovered from COVID-19.

The chain links TRBV7-3 to TRBJ2-2, with unresolved D. Germline values: CDR1 SGHTA, CDR2 FQGTGA. The CDR3 has 14 residues. Trimming removed 7 bases at V and 0 bases at J, with 9 bases between. CDR3: CASKSGANTGELFF. The CDR3 DNA reads TGTGCCAGCAAATCTGGGGCGAACACCGGGGAGCTGTTTTTT.

The chain has TRBV20-1 and TRBJ2-1, with unresolved D. The CDR3 loop spans 11 amino acids. V shed 6 bases and J shed 7 bases, with 10 bases lying between them. Germline CDR1 and CDR2: DFQATT and SNEGSKA (reference sequence). CDR3 nucleotide sequence: TGCAGTGCCTCCTGGTTGAATGAGCAGTTCTTC. Protein product: CSASWLNEQFF.

V and J are TRBV28 and TRBJ2-7, with 9 bases matching TRBD2. The V segment lost 5 bases and the J segment 4 bases; nucleotides outside the gene matches: 9. CDR3 length: 15 amino acids. Germline CDR1 is MDHEN and CDR2 is SYDVKM. The DNA for the CDR3 is TGTGCCAGCAGTCCGGGACTAGCTCAGGGATACGAGCAGTACTTC. Protein sequence: CASSPGLAQGYEQYF.

V gene TRBV7-9 combines with J gene TRBJ2-3; D unclear. V dropped 2 bases and J dropped 0 bases, with 6 bases sitting between them. Per germline, CDR1 SEHNR and CDR2 FQNEAQ (reference sequence). The CDR3 has 14 amino acids. CDR3: CASSLTGSTDTQYF. CDR3 in DNA: TGTGCCAGCAGCTTAACCGGGAGCACAGATACGCAGTATTTT.

The V call is TRBV7-9, the J call TRBJ1-1, with a weak D call TRBD1 (6 bases). CDR1 SEHNR and CDR2 FQNEAQ come from the germline V gene (reference sequence). The CDR3 sequence is 13 residues long. V lost 3 bases, J lost 5 bases, and 10 bases lay in between. The CDR3 spells CASSFFQGTEAFF. For the CDR3, the DNA is TGTGCCAGCAGCTTTTTTCAGGGGACTGAAGCTTTCTTT.

This sequence joins TRBV7-9 and TRBJ1-1; TRBD1 might be the D (5 bases). V lost 8 bases and J 2 bases, leaving 12 bases between the germline ends. The V gene's germline CDR1 is SEHNR and CDR2 FQNEAQ (reference sequence). This CDR3 is built from 13 residues. The CDR3 nucleotides read TGTGCCAGCGTCGGGCAGGGAAACACTGAAGCTTTCTTT. Translated, it gives CASVGQGNTEAFF.

V gene TRBV6-5 combines with J gene TRBJ2-7, with D possibly matching TRBD2 (6 bases). Germline V lookup: CDR1 MNHEY, CDR2 SVGAGI. V was cut by 6 bases and J by 5 bases, with 26 bases left in between. This CDR3 spans 17 amino acids. DNA of the CDR3: TGTGCCAGCAGATACGAACCATATCGGAGGGTTAGCGACGAGCAGTACTTC. It specifies CASRYEPYRRVSDEQYF.

The chain has TRBV12-5 and TRBJ1-2; 8 bases agree with TRBD1. Per the germline V gene, CDR1 is LGHNT and CDR2 is FRNRAP. The CDR3 contains 19 residues. The V and J ends lost 1 base and 7 bases, in that order; junction bases with no gene match: 20. The CDR3 region is CASGLGTSIRNQGARGYTF. In DNA form, the CDR3 reads TGTGCTAGTGGTTTGGGAACCTCTATACGGAACCAGGGGGCGCGTGGCTACACCTTC.